This T cell receptor (beta chain) was observed in a study of blood T cell repertoires in COVID-19. The CDR3 runs to 13 residues. V was cut by 8 bases and J by 1 base, with 11 bases left in between. Germline CDR1 reads SNHLY; CDR2 reads FYNNEI. Libraries were prepared by immunoSEQ multiplex PCR; TCRdb keeps only in-frame clonotypes and omits some of them. The sample has approximately 330,000 clones, roughly 91% seen once; the top ten hold less than 9.5%. The clonotype originates from a woman aged 25-40 years who had recovered from COVID-19. This chain connects TRBV2 to TRBJ2-5; D possibly corresponds to TRBD2 (6 bases). Material: PBMCs or T cells enriched from blood (not recorded which). This CDR3 is CASLGGFQETQYF. The CDR3 DNA reads TGTGCCAGCCTTGGGGGGTTCCAAGAGACCCAGTACTTC.